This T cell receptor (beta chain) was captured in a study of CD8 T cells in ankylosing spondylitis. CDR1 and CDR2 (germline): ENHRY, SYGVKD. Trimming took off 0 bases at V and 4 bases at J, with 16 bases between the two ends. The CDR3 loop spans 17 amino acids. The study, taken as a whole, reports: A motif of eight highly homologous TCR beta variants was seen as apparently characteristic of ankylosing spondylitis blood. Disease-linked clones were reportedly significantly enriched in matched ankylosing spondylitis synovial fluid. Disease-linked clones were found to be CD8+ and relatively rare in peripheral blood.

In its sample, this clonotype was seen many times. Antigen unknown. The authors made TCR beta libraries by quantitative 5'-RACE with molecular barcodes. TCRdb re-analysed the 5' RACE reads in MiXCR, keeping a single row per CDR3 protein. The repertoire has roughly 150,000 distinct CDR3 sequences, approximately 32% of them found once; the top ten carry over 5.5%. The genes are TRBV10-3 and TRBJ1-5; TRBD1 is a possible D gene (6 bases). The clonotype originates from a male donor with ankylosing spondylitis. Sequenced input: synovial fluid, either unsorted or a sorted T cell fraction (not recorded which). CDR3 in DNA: TGTGCCATCAGTGAGTCGGGGCGGGGGGGCAATAATCAGCCCCAGCATTTT. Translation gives CAISESGRGGNNQPQHF.